The clone carrying this TCR beta chain appeared once. The antigen is undetermined. This sample was taken from a study of post-analysis software for immune sequencing data. Study-wide results and limits: F measure grouped same-batch samples tightly together. Normalized Chao1 diversity was significantly reduced in patients versus controls.

Prepared libraries of TCR beta cDNA carried unique molecular identifiers. Input populations of 1 to 10 million T cells gave rise to roughly 0.5 million cDNA molecules. TCRdb redid the calling of the PCR reads with MiXCR, one entry per CDR3 protein. The sample yields fewer than 900,000 distinct CDR3 sequences, 35% to 55% seen once. The specimen sequenced was blood. The source is a girl under 18 with multiple sclerosis.

The CDR3, as DNA: TGTGCCAGCAGTTACCGCGCCGGGGCCGGGGTGTTTTTT. Translating gives CASSYRAGAGVFF. The V and J genes are TRBV6-5 and TRBJ1-4; tentative D call: TRBD1 (5 bases). The V and J ends lost 2 bases and 15 bases respectively, with 16 bases between them. CDR3 length: 13 amino acids. The V gene's germline CDR1 is MNHEY and CDR2 SVGAGI.